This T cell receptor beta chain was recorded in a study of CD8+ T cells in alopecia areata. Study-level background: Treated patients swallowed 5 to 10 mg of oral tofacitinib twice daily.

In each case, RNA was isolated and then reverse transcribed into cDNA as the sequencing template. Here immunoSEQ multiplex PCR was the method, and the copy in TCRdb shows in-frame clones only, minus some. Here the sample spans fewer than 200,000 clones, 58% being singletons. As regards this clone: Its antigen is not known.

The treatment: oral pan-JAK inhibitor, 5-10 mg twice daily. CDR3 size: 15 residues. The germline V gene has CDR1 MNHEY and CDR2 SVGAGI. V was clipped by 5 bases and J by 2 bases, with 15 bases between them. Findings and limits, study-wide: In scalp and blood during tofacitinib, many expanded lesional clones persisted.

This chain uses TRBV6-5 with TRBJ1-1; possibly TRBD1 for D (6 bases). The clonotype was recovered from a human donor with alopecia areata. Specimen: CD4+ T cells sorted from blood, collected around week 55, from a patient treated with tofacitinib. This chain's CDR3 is CASSNAGVRNTEAFF. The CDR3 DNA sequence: TGTGCCAGCAGTAACGCAGGGGTGCGAAACACTGAAGCTTTCTTT.